This T cell receptor (beta chain) was documented in a study of blood T cell repertoires in COVID-19. Turning to the study itself: COVID-19 samples, acute and convalescent, were from the United States, Italy and Spain. PBMCs, B-cell-depleted T cells, or T cells were the source of the cDNA or gDNA that made up the material.

Sequencing used immunoSEQ multiplex PCR; TCRdb keeps in-frame clones, though not all of them. The table records about 280,000 clones, about nine tenths of them present only once. The germline gives CDR1 GTSNPN, CDR2 SVGIG (reference sequence). This CDR3 is 16 amino acids long. The J segment lost 5 bases and the V segment lost 7 bases, leaving 17 bases of the junction unmatched. This TCR was recovered from a man between 45 and 60 years old with acute or convalescent COVID-19. This sequence joins TRBV30 and TRBJ1-5; the match to TRBD1 covers 7 bases. Sample: peripheral blood. CDR3 in amino acids: CASSFSDRHSDQPQHF. Here the CDR3 DNA reads TGTGCCTCCAGTTTCTCGGACAGGCATTCCGATCAGCCCCAGCATTTT. The entire variable domain, with the rest obtained from reference TRBV30 and TRBJ1-5, is as follows: SQTIHQWPATLVQPVGSPLSLECTVEGTSNPNLYWYRQAAGRGLQLLFYSVGIGQISSEVPQNLSASRPQDRQFILSSKKLLLSDSGFYLCASSFSDRHSDQPQHFGDGTRLSIL.